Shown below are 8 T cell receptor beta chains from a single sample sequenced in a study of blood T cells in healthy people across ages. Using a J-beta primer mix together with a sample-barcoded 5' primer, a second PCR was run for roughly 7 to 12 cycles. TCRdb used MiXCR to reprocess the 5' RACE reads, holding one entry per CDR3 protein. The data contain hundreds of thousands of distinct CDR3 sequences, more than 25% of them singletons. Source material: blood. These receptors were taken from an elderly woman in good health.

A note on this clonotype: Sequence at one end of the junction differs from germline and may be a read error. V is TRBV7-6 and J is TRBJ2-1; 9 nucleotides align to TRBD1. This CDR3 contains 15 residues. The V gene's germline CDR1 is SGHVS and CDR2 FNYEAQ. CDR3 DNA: TGTACCAGCTCCCTCCGGGACAGGGTTTACAATGAGCAGTTCTTC. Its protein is CTSSLRDRVYNEQFF. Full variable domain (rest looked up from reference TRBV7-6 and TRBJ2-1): GAGVSQSPRYKVTKRGQDVALRCDPISGHVSLYWYRQALGQGPEFLTYFNYEAQQDKSGLPNDRFSAERPEGSISTLTIQRTEQRDSAMYRCTSSLRDRVYNEQFFGPGTRLTVL.

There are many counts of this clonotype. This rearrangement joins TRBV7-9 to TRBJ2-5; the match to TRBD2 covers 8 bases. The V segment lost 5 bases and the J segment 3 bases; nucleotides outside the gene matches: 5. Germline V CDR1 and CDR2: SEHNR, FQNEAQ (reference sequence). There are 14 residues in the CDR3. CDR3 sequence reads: CASSPLAAKETQYF. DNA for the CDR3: TGTGCCAGCAGCCCACTAGCGGCAAAAGAGACCCAGTACTTC.

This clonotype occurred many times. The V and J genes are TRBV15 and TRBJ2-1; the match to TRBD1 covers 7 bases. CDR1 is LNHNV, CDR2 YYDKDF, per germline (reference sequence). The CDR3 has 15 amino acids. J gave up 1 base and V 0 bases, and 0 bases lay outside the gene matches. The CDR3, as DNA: TGTGCCACCAGCAGAGAACAGGGGTCCTACAATGAGCAGTTCTTC. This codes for CATSREQGSYNEQFF.

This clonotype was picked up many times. CDR3 amino acids: CASSLNQNYGYTF. CDR3 coding DNA: TGTGCCAGCAGCTTAAATCAGAACTATGGCTACACCTTC. This chain uses TRBV7-9 with TRBJ1-2; no clear D gene. Trimming removed 2 bases at V and 2 bases at J, with 6 bases between. CDR3 size: 13 residues. The germline V gene has CDR1 SEHNR and CDR2 FQNEAQ (reference sequence).

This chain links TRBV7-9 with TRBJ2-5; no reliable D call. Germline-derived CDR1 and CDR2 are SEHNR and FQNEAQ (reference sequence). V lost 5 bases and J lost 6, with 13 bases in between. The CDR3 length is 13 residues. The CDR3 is CASSTDRPKTQYF. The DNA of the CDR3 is TGTGCCAGCAGCACGGACCGCCCCAAGACCCAGTACTTC.

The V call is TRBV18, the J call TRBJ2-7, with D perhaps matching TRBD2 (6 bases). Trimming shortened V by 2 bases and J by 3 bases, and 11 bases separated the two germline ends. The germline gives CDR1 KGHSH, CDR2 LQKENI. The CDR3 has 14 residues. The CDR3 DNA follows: TGTGCCAGCTCACCAATCGGCGGGGTCTACGAGCAGTACTTC. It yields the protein CASSPIGGVYEQYF.

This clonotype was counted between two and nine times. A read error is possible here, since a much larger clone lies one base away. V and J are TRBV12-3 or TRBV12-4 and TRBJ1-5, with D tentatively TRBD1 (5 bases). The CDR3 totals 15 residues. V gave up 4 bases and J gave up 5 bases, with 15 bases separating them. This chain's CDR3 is CASSSQQGGDQPQHF. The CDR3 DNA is TGTGCCAGCAGTTCCCAGCAGGGAGGCGATCAGCCCCAGCATTTT.

The CDR3 nucleotides read TGCAGTGCTAGCCCCGGGACAACTAACACTGAAGCTTTCTTT. Its protein product is CSASPGTTNTEAFF. This chain joins TRBV20-1 and TRBJ1-1; a weak D match, TRBD1 (6 bases). Germline V gene data show CDR1 as DFQATT and CDR2 as SNEGSKA (reference sequence). The V and J ends lost 3 bases and 2 bases respectively, with 13 bases between them. The CDR3 consists of 14 residues.